This T cell receptor (beta chain) is drawn from a study of T cell repertoires in cytomegalovirus infection. Overall study: Shared public TCR beta signatures pointed to both CMV infection and a matching HLA type.

TCRdb passed the reads through MiXCR, listing each CDR3 protein once. The sample lists 200,000 to 300,000 distinct CDR3 sequences, roughly 15% occurring once. Overall study results and limits: Frequencies of public TCR beta families were cumulated, and this identified carriers of CMV plus the relevant HLA. HLA-C-restricted CMV-specific TCR beta clonotypes prevailed in the ex vivo response.

The table lists this clonotype with a few counts. No antigen is known for it. The CDR3 runs 14 residues. Between the trimmed V and J ends, which lost 2 bases and 4 bases, there was a span of 8 bases. Per the germline V gene, CDR1 is SGHAT and CDR2 is FQNNGV. The sequence derives from a human donor in good health (CMV status not recorded). Some clones in this sample may be carry-over from other donors' samples. Sequenced sample: PBMCs. The chain links TRBV11-2 to TRBJ2-2; D call uncertain. CDR3 residues: CASSLLYGTGELFF. The CDR3 DNA reads as TGTGCCAGCAGCTTACTCTATGGCACCGGGGAGCTGTTTTTT.